This TCR beta chain was sequenced during a study of blood T cell repertoires in COVID-19. Study as a whole: Donors in the United States, Italy and Spain gave samples during acute or convalescent COVID-19.

Living in under 30 US areas, the participants were between roughly 18 and 90 years of age. Clinical history reported by participants formed the basis on which cohorts were assigned. V was pared by 3 bases and J by 7 bases, with 12 bases between. CDR1 is SQVTM, CDR2 ANQGSEA, per germline. The CDR3 contains 12 residues. Under the authors' procedure: Estimation of nucleated cell counts relied on the amplification of reference gene primers. The table came from immunoSEQ multiplex PCR; TCRdb's copy has only in-frame clones and leaves some out. The V and J calls and clone size were taken over from that table, and D and trimming were inferred from the DNA. The sample has a few hundred thousand clones; around 89% are singletons.

This TCR derives from a man aged 25 to 40 who had recovered from COVID-19. Sequencing input: PBMCs or T cells enriched from blood (not recorded which). This chain joins TRBV29-1 and TRBJ1-2; D not certain. CDR3 in DNA: TGCAGCGTTGACGGGAGGTCGGTTGGCTACACCTTC. This encodes CSVDGRSVGYTF.